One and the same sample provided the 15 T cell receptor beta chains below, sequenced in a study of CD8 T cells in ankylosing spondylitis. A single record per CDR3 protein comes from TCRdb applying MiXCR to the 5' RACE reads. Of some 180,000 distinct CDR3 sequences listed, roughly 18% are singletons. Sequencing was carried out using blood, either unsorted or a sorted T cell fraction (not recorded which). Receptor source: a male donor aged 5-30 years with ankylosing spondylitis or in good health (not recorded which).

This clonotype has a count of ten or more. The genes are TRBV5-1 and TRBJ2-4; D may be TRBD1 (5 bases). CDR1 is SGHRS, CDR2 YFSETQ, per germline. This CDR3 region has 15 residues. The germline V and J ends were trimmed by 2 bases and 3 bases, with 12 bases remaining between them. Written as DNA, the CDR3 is TGCGCCAGCAGCTTTGGGGCGGTTGGCAAAAACATTCAGTACTTC. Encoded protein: CASSFGAVGKNIQYF.

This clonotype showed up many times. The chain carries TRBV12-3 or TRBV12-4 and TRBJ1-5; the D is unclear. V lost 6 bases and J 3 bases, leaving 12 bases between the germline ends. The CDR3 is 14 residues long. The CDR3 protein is CASRTSGFNQPQHF. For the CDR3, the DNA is TGTGCCAGCAGGACCTCCGGGTTCAATCAGCCCCAGCATTTT.

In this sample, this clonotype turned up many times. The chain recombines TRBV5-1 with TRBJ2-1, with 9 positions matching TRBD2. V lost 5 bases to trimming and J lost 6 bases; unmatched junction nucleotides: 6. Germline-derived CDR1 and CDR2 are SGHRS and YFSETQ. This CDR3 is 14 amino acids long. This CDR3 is CASRVTSGFNEQFF. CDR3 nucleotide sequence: TGCGCCAGCAGGGTGACTAGCGGTTTCAATGAGCAGTTCTTC. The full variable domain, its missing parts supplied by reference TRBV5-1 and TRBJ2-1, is KAGVTQTPRYLIKTRGQQVTLSCSPISGHRSVSWYQQTPGQGLQFLFEYFSETQRNKGNFPGRFSGRQFSNSRSEMNVSTLELGDSALYLCASRVTSGFNEQFFGPGTRLTVL.

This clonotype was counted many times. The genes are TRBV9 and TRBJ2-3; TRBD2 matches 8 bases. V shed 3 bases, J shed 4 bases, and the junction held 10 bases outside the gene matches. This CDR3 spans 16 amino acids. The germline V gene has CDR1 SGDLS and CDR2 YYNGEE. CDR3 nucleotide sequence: TGTGCCAGCAGCGGTTCAACTAGCGGAGGGGCAGATACGCAGTATTTT. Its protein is CASSGSTSGGADTQYF.

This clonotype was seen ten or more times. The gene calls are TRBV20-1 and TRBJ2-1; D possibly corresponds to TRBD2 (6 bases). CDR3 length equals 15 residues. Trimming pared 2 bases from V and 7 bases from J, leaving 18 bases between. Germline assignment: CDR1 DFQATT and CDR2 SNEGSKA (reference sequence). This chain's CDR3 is CSARPPGGVPNEQFF. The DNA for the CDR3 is TGCAGTGCTAGACCTCCGGGCGGGGTACCAAATGAGCAGTTCTTC.

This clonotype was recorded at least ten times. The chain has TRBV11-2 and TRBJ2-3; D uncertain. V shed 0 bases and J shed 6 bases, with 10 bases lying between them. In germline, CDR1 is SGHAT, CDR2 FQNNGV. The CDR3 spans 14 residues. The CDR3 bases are TGTGCCAGCAGCTTAGACCTTTTGTTGGATACGCAGTATTTT. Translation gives CASSLDLLLDTQYF.

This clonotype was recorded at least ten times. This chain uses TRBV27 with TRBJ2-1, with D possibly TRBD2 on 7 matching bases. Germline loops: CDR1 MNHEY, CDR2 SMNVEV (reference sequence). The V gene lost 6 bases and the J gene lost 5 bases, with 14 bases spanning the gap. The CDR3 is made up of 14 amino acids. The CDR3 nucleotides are TGTGCCAGCAGGTCGGGGGGCATCCACAATGAGCAGTTCTTC. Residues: CASRSGGIHNEQFF.

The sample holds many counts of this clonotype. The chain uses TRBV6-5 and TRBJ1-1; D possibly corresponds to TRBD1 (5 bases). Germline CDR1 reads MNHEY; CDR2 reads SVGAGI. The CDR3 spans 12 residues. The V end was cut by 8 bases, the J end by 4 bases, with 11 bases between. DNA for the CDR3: TGTGCCAGCTCCCCTGGGGGCACTGAAGCTTTCTTT. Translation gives CASSPGGTEAFF.

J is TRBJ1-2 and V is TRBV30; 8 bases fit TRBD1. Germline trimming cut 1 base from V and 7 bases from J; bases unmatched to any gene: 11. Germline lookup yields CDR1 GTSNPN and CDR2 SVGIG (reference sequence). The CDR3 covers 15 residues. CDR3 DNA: TGTGCCTGGAGTGAGTTACAGGGGGTCTTAGGTGGCTACACCTTC. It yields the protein CAWSELQGVLGGYTF.

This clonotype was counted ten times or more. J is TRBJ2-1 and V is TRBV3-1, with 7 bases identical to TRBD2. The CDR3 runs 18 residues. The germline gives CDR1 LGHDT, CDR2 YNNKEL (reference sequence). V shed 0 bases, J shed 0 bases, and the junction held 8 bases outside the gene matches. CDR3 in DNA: TGTGCCAGCAGCCAAGAAAGTCTAGCGGATAGCTCCTACAATGAGCAGTTCTTC. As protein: CASSQESLADSSYNEQFF.

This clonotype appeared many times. The CDR3 bases are TGTGCCAGCAGCAGGGACCATTACACCATATATTTT. It specifies CASSRDHYTIYF. The V and J genes are TRBV12-3 or TRBV12-4 and TRBJ1-3, with D tentatively TRBD1 (5 bases). The germline V and J ends were trimmed by 6 bases and 8 bases, with 11 bases remaining between them. This CDR3 has 12 residues.

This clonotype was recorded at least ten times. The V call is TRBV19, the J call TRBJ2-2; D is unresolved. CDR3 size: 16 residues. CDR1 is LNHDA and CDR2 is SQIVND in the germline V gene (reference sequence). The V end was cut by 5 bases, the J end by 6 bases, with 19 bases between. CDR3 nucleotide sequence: TGTGCCAGTAGTGAGCAGCGTTTTCGTTCAGCCGGGGAGCTGTTTTTT. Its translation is CASSEQRFRSAGELFF.

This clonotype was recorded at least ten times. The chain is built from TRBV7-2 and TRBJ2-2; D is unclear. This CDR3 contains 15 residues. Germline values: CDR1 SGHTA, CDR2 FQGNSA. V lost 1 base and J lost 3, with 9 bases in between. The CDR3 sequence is CASSLGRSHTGELFF. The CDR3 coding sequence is TGTGCCAGCAGCTTAGGCAGGTCTCACACCGGGGAGCTGTTTTTT.

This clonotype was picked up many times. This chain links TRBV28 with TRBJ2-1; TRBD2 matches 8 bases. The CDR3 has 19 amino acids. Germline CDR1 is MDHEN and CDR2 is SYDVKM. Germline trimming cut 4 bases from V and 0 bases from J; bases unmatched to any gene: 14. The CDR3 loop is CASSSGWSSGFNSYNEQFF. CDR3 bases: TGTGCCAGCAGTTCCGGGTGGTCTAGCGGGTTTAACTCCTACAATGAGCAGTTCTTC.

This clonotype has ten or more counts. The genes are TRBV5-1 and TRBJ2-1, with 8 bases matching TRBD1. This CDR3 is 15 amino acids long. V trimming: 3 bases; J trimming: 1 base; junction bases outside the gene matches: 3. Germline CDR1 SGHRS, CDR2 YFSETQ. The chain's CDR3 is CASSWDRRSYNEQFF. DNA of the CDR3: TGCGCCAGCAGCTGGGACAGGCGTTCCTACAATGAGCAGTTCTTC.